The entry below gives a single T cell receptor (beta chain) sequence along with its context. The antigen remains unidentified. The assay used was immunoSEQ (version v3.0), run at survey level. Generated by immunoSEQ multiplex PCR, the TCRdb table keeps only in-frame clones and is missing some. The sample includes around 35,000 clones, around 97% of them seen just once. These data are taken from a study of long-term antiretroviral therapy in people with HIV. Study-level findings and limits: ART adherence was not documented, and neither viral resistance nor therapy changes had any data. Even long-term ART left TRB diversity below transplant donor controls, despite gains.

Per the germline V gene, CDR1 is SGHVS and CDR2 is FQNEAQ. With V trimmed by 0 bases and J by 4 bases, 1 base remained unmatched. The CDR3 loop spans 14 amino acids. The chain carries TRBV7-8 and TRBJ1-2, with TRBD1 matching 8 bases. Material: unsorted PBMCs, obtained 6.9 years after starting antiretroviral therapy. The receptor was isolated from a man younger than 45 with HIV. The CDR3: CASSLAQGAYGYTF. The CDR3 bases are TGTGCCAGCAGCTTAGCCCAGGGGGCCTATGGCTACACCTTC.